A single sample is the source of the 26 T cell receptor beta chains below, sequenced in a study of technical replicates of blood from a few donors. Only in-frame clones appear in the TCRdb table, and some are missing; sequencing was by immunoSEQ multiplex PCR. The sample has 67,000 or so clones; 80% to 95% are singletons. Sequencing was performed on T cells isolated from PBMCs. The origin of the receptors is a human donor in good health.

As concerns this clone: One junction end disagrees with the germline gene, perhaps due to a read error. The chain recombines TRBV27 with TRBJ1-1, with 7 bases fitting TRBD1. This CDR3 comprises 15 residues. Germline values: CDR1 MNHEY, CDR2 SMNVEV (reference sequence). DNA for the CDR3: TGTGCCAGCAGTCTATCGGGGACAGTGAACACTGAAGCTTTCTTT. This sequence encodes CASSLSGTVNTEAFF.

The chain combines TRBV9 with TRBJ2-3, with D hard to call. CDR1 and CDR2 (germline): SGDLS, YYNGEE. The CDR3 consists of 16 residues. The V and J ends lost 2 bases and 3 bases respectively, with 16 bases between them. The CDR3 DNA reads TGTGCCAGCAGCGTTGGTGGAGCTAGATGGACAGATACGCAGTATTTT. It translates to CASSVGGARWTDTQYF.

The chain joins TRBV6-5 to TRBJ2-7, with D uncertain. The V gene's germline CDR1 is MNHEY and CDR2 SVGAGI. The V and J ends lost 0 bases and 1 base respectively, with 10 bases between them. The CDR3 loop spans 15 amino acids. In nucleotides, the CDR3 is TGTGCCAGCAGTTACTCGTACTTACTTTCCTACGAGCAGTACTTC. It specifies CASSYSYLLSYEQYF.

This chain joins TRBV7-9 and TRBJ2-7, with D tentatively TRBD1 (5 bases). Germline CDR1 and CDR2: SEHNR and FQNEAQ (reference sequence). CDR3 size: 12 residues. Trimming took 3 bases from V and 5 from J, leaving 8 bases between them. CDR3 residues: CASSLTENEQYF. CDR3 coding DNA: TGTGCCAGCAGCTTGACAGAAAACGAGCAGTACTTC.

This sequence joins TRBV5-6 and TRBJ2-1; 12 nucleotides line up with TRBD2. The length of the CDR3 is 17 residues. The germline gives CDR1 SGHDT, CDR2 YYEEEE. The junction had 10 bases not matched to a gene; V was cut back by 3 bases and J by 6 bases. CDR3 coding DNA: TGTGCCAGCAGCTCTTGGACTAGCGGGACGTACTCCAATGAGCAGTTCTTC. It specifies CASSSWTSGTYSNEQFF.

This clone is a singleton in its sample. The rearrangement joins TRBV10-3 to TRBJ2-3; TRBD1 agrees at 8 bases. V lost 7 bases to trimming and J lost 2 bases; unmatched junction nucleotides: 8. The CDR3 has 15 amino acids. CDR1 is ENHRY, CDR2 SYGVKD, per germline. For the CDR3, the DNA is TGTGCCATCACCTCAGGGGGCGAGGTCACAGATACGCAGTATTTT. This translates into CAITSGGEVTDTQYF.

The CDR3 here is CASSLPGANEKLFF. The DNA of the CDR3 is TGTGCCAGCAGCTTACCCGGTGCTAATGAAAAACTGTTTTTT. The gene calls are TRBV7-9 and TRBJ1-4; D unresolved. Trimming took off 2 bases at V and 3 bases at J, with 7 bases between the two ends. The germline gives CDR1 SEHNR, CDR2 FQNEAQ (reference sequence). The CDR3 has 14 amino acids.

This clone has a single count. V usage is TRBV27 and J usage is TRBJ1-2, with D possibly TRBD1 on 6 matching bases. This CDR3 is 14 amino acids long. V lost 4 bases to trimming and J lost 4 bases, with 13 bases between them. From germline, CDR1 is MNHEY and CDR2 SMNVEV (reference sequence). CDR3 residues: CASSSLTGSYGYTF. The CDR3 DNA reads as TGTGCCAGCAGTTCACTGACAGGTAGCTATGGCTACACCTTC.

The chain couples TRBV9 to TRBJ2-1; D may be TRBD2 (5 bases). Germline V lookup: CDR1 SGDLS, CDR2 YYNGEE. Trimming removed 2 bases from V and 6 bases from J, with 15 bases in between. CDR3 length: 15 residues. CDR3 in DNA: TGTGCCAGCAGCGTTTGGGATGACGAGGGCAATGAGCAGTTCTTC. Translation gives CASSVWDDEGNEQFF.

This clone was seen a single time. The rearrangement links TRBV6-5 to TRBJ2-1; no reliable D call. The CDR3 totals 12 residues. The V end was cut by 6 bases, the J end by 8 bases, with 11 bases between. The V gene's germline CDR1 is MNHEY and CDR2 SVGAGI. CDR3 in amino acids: CASRAPGYEQFF. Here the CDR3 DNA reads TGTGCCAGCAGGGCCCCCGGGTATGAGCAGTTCTTC.

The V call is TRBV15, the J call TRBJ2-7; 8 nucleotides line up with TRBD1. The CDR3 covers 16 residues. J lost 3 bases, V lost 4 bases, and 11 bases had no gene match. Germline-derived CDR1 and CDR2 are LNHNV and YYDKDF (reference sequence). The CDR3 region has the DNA TGTGCCACCAGCACTCCCGGACAGGGTGGGGTCTACGAGCAGTACTTC. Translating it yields CATSTPGQGGVYEQYF. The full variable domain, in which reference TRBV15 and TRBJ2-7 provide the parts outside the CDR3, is DAMVIQNPRYQVTQFGKPVTLSCSQTLNHNVMYWYQQKSSQAPKLLFHYYDKDFNNEADTPDNFQSRRPNTSFCFLDIRSPGLGDTAMYLCATSTPGQGGVYEQYFGPGTRLTVT.

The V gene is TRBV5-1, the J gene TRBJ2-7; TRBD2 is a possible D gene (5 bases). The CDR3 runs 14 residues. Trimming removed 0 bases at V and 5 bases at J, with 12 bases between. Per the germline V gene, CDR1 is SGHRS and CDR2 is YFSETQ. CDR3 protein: CASSLGADFNEQYF. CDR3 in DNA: TGCGCCAGCAGCTTGGGTGCGGACTTTAACGAGCAGTACTTC.

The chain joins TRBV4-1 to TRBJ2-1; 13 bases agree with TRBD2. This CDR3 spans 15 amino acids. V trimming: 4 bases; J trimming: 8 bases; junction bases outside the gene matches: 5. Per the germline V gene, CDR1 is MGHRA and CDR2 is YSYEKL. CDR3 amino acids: CASSLGLAGVDEQFF. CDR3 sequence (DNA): TGCGCCAGCAGCCTCGGACTAGCGGGAGTAGATGAGCAGTTCTTC.

CDR3 amino acids: CASSFGTSGRDEQYF. The CDR3 bases are TGTGCCAGCAGCTTCGGGACTAGCGGGAGGGACGAGCAGTACTTC. The rearrangement uses TRBV7-3 and TRBJ2-7; 16 bases line up with TRBD2. The junction had 1 base not matched to a gene; V was cut back by 3 bases and J by 5 bases. Germline values: CDR1 SGHTA, CDR2 FQGTGA. This CDR3 comprises 15 residues.

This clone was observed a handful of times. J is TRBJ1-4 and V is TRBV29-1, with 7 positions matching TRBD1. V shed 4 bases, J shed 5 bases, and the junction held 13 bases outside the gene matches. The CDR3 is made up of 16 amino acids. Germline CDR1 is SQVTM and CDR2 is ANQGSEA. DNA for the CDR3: TGCAGCGTTGGGGGACAGTGGGAATCCGGCAATGAAAAACTGTTTTTT. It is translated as CSVGGQWESGNEKLFF.

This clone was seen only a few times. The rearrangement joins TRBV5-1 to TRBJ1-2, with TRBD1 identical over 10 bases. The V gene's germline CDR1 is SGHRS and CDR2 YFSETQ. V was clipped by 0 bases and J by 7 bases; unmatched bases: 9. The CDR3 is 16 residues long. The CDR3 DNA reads TGCGCCAGCAGCTTGGCCGAGGGACAGGGGATGGGTGGCTACACCTTC. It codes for CASSLAEGQGMGGYTF.

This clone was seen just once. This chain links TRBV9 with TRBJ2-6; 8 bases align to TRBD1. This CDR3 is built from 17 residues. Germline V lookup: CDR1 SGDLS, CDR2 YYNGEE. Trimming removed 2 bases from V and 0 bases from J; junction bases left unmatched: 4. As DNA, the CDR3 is TGTGCCAGCAGCGTCACAGGGGGTGCCTCTGGGGCCAACGTCCTGACTTTC. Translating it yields CASSVTGGASGANVLTF.

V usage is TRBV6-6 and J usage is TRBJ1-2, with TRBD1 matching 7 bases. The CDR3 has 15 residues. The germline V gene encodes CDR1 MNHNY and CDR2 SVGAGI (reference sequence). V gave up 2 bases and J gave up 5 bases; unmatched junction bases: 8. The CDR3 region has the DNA TGTGCCAGCAGTTACCCGACAGGGAAGGGGTATGGCTACACCTTC. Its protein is CASSYPTGKGYGYTF.

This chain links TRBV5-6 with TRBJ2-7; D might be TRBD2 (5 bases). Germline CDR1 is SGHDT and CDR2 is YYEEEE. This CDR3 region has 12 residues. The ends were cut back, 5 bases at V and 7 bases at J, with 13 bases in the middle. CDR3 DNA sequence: TGTGCCAGCAGTCTCTCCGAGGGTGAGCAGTACTTC. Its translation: CASSLSEGEQYF.

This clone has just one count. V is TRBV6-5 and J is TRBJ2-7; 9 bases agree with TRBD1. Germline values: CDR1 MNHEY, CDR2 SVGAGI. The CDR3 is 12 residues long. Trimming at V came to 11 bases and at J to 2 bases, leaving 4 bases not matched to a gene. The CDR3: CAVTGGTYEQYF. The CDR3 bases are TGTGCCGTAACAGGGGGCACCTACGAGCAGTACTTC.

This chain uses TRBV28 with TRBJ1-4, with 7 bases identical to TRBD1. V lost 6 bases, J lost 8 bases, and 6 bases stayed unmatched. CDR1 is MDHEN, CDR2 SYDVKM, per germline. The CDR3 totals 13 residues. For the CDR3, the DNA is TGTGCCAGCAGATCCTCAGGGGGGGAAAAACTGTTTTTT. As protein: CASRSSGGEKLFF.

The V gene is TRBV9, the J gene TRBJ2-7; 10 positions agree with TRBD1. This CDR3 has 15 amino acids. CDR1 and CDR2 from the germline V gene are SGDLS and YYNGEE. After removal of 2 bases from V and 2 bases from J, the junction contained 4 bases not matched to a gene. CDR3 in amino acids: CASSVAGTGAYEQYF. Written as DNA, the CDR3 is TGTGCCAGCAGCGTTGCCGGGACAGGGGCCTACGAGCAGTACTTC.

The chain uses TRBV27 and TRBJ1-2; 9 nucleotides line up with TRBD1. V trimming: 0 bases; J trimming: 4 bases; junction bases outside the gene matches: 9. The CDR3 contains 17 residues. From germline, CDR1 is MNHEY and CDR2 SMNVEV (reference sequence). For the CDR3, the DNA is TGTGCCAGCAGTTTATCTATAGTAGGGACAGGGATCTATGGCTACACCTTC. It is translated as CASSLSIVGTGIYGYTF.

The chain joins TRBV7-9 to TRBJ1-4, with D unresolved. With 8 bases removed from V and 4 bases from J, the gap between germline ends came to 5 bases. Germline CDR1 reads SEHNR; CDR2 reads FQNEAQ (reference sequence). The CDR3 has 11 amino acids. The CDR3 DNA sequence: TGTGCCAGCGGGAGTAATGAAAAACTGTTTTTT. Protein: CASGSNEKLFF.

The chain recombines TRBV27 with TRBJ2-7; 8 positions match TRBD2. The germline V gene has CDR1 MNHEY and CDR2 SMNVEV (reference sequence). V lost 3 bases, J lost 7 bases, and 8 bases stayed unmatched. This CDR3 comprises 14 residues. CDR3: CASSFGREVLEQYF. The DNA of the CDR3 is TGTGCCAGCAGTTTTGGGCGGGAGGTTTTAGAGCAGTACTTC.

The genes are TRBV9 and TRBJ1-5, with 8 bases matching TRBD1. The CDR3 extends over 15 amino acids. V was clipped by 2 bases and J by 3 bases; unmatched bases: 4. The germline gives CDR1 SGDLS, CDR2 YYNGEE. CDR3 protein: CASSVGTGINQPQHF. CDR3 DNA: TGTGCCAGCAGCGTGGGGACAGGAATCAATCAGCCCCAGCATTTT.